This TCR beta chain was captured in a study of cytomegalovirus exposure and HLA in healthy donors. Primers: 60 Vbeta forward and 13 Jbeta reverse. Libraries were prepared by immunoSEQ multiplex PCR; TCRdb keeps only in-frame clonotypes and omits some of them. This sample has 150,000 to 250,000 clones, with 70% to 80% found just once. The CDR3 is 15 residues long. After removal of 5 bases from V and 3 bases from J, the junction contained 8 bases not matched to a gene. Germline lookup yields CDR1 SGHNT and CDR2 YENEEA. Input material: PBMCs. This chain links TRBV11-3 with TRBJ2-3; 7 bases align to TRBD2. The clonotype was recovered from a girl between 5 and 17 years old in good health and CMV-seropositive. In DNA, the CDR3 is TGTGCCAGCAGCCCCGGGGGGTTGGGAACAGATACGCAGTATTTT. It translates to CASSPGGLGTDTQYF.